The T cell receptor (beta chain) under discussion was sequenced for a study of T-cell memory formation after mild COVID-19. Across the whole study: The two donors had largely donor-specific TCR clusters. Study results and caveats: CD4+ clones that contracted lay mainly in CM and EM; CD8+ ones lay in EMRA. Some responding clones appeared in pre-infection memory, suggesting cross-reactive memory joined. A balance of CD4 and CD8 characterized clones contracting day 15 to 85, whereas later expanders leaned CD4+.

From the 5' RACE reads, TCRdb called clonotypes with MiXCR, one entry per CDR3 protein. Of 200,000 to 250,000 distinct CDR3 sequences listed, 8.5% to 9.5% are singletons. In its sample, this clonotype was seen many times. The antigen is unknown. CDR1 and CDR2 (germline): MGHRA, YSYEKL. Trimming took 1 base from V and 4 from J; bases not matched to a gene: 7. The CDR3 extends over 15 amino acids. The material sequenced was PBMCs or a T cell subset sorted from them (not recorded which). The receptor was isolated from a man aged 18 to 30 who had mild COVID-19 (a few samples of this study predate the infection). Cell type and time point are not known. The chain uses TRBV4-1 and TRBJ2-7; 7 bases are a match to TRBD1. CDR3 coding DNA: TGCGCCAGCAGCCAAGTCCTGGGACAGAATTACGAGCAGTACTTC. This encodes CASSQVLGQNYEQYF.